This T cell receptor (beta chain) was obtained from a study of shared clonotypes between healthy human individuals. The wider study: Every donor yielded three CD4 naive, three CD4 memory, two CD8 naive and one CD8 memory plate.

There are a few counts of this clone. Using about 220 ng DNA, some 30,000 T cell genomes, the sorted-subset replicate PCRs were run. Produced via immunoSEQ multiplex PCR; TCRdb's table is partial and in-frame only. The sample has 900,000 to 1,200,000 clones, about four fifths seen once. Trimming took 7 bases from V and 2 from J, leaving 12 bases between them. The CDR3 spans 13 residues. Looked up from germline, CDR1 is SQVTM and CDR2 is ANQGSEA. This rearrangement joins TRBV29-1 to TRBJ1-5, with D hard to call. Sample: memory CD4+ T cells from PBMCs. The subset was: CD45RA-negative fraction. This clonotype was sampled from a man younger than 35 in good health. Some clones in this sample may be carry-over from other donors' samples. CDR3 sequence (DNA): TGCAGCGGGGGAGCGGGCGGCAATCAGCCCCAGCATTTT. Protein sequence: CSGGAGGNQPQHF.